Described below is a single TCR beta chain sequence and its context. Its target is not known. At one end the junction does not follow the germline gene, possibly because of a read error. Sequencing in the ViraFEST assay came after antigen-specific CD4+ T cells had been expanded with viral peptide pools, which were used to stimulate PBMC. Cultured cells yielded isolated CD4+ T cells after more than nine days. PCR showed that the person got SARS-CoV-2 infection at some point between March and December 2020. The data originate from a study of vaccination effects on CD4 cells after COVID-19. This CDR3 spans 16 amino acids. The germline V gene encodes CDR1 SSHAT and CDR2 FNYEAQ (reference sequence). Sequenced by immunoSEQ multiplex PCR; TCRdb stores in-frame clones only, minus some. The sample contains around 25,000 clones, about 75% of which appear only once.

This clonotype was obtained from a human donor who had a prior SARS-CoV-2 infection. The chain employs TRBV7-7 and TRBJ1-1; the match to TRBD1 covers 8 bases. Material: CD4+ T cells from PBMCs cultured with SARS-CoV-2 spike peptides, obtained before COVID-19 vaccination. CDR3 sequence (DNA): TGTGCTAGCAGCTCCACAGGACAGGGAATGAACACTGAAGCTTTCTTT. Translated: CASSSTGQGMNTEAFF.